This TCR beta chain was recovered during a study of cytomegalovirus exposure and HLA in healthy donors. General observations from the study: As was reported, the classifier diagnosed cytomegalovirus status with high specificity and sensitivity. Later analysis demonstrated an association between a missense DCLRE1C variant and TCR beta V- and J-gene trimming.

The CDR3 contains 14 residues. V was cut by 6 bases and J by 7 bases, with 19 bases left in between. The germline CDR1 and CDR2 sequences are MNHEY and SMNVEV (reference sequence). This clone is a singleton in its sample. Antigen unknown. The primer mix had 60 Vbeta and 13 Jbeta primers. Per the authors' pipeline: Among the unique TCR beta chains that a later analysis counted, about 84 million in all, 9.5 million to 12 million were shared. Sequencing used immunoSEQ multiplex PCR; TCRdb keeps in-frame clones, though not all of them. D and trimming come from the DNA, and the V and J calls and clone size come from that table. The sample holds about 190,000 clones, about four fifths seen once.

V is TRBV27 and J is TRBJ2-7; D is possibly TRBD1 (5 bases). The specimen sequenced was PBMCs. This TCR was sampled from a woman aged 45-65 years in good health and CMV-seropositive. The CDR3 is CASSPPDSFGEQYF. As DNA, the CDR3 is TGTGCCAGCAGCCCCCCCGACAGTTTCGGGGAGCAGTACTTC.